The 26 T cell receptor beta chains below come from one sample, sequenced in a study of cytomegalovirus exposure and HLA in healthy donors. Vbeta (60) and Jbeta (13) primers were used in the PCR. Profiling relied on immunoSEQ multiplex PCR, and the TCRdb table lists in-frame clones only, not all of them. The table shows roughly 150,000 clones, with nearly 80% occurring only once. Sequenced material: PBMCs. These receptors were taken from a woman aged 40-49 years in good health and CMV-seronegative.

J is TRBJ1-2 and V is TRBV10-3; 11 positions match TRBD1. The junction had 7 bases not matched to a gene; V was cut back by 6 bases and J by 4 bases. The germline V gene encodes CDR1 ENHRY and CDR2 SYGVKD. This CDR3 is built from 15 residues. This CDR3 is CAIRRTGGASYGYTF. CDR3 nucleotides: TGTGCCATCAGGAGGACAGGGGGCGCATCCTATGGCTACACCTTC.

The rearrangement uses TRBV4-1 and TRBJ2-1; 9 bases map to TRBD1. CDR1 and CDR2 from the germline V gene are MGHRA and YSYEKL. CDR3 length: 15 residues. V was clipped by 3 bases and J by 7 bases; unmatched bases: 7. CDR3 nucleotide sequence: TGCGCCAGCAGCCACCTGGGACAGGGTAGGAATGAGCAGTTCTTC. This codes for CASSHLGQGRNEQFF.

The chain uses TRBV4-3 and TRBJ1-1; 7 positions agree with TRBD1. Germline values: CDR1 LGHNA, CDR2 YSLEER. CDR3 size: 14 residues. V lost 0 bases, J lost 11 bases, and 9 bases stayed unmatched. The CDR3 sequence is CASSQDTSGQEAFF. The CDR3 coding sequence is TGCGCCAGCAGCCAAGATACTAGTGGACAGGAGGCTTTCTTT.

The V call is TRBV7-2, the J call TRBJ2-1; D is possibly TRBD1 (6 bases). The V end was cut by 1 base, the J end by 4 bases, with 8 bases between. The germline V gene encodes CDR1 SGHTA and CDR2 FQGNSA. This CDR3 is built from 14 residues. For the CDR3, the DNA is TGTGCCAGCAGCTTAGGGACAGTATACAATGAGCAGTTCTTC. Translated, it gives CASSLGTVYNEQFF.

This sequence joins TRBV7-9 and TRBJ2-1; D is possibly TRBD2 (6 bases). Trimming took 1 base from V and 8 from J, leaving 12 bases between them. The CDR3 sequence is 14 residues long. Germline CDR1 and CDR2: SEHNR and FQNEAQ (reference sequence). CDR3 loop: CASSLGLTGDEQFF. CDR3 sequence (DNA): TGTGCCAGCAGCTTAGGTCTAACGGGGGATGAGCAGTTCTTC.

The rearrangement joins TRBV6-4 to TRBJ2-7; 15 nucleotides align to TRBD2. The length of the CDR3 is 18 residues. J gave up 6 bases and V 2 bases, and 11 bases lay outside the gene matches. CDR1 and CDR2 from the germline V gene are MRHNA and SNTAGT. The CDR3 bases are TGTGCCAGCAGTGACCCTCGGACTAGCGGGAGGGGTGTGGGCGAGCAGTACTTC. As protein: CASSDPRTSGRGVGEQYF.

The rearrangement joins TRBV10-3 to TRBJ2-7; TRBD1 aligns across 9 bases. CDR1 and CDR2 (germline): ENHRY, SYGVKD. This CDR3 spans 13 amino acids. With 6 bases clipped from V and 5 bases from J, the junction kept 5 bases outside the gene matches. The CDR3 loop is CAIRPDRGDEQYF. The DNA for the CDR3 is TGTGCCATCAGACCGGACAGGGGTGACGAGCAGTACTTC.

This clone was seen a single time. CDR3 amino acids: CASSLLTPPGEQYF. The CDR3 DNA reads as TGTGCCAGCAGCTTACTCACCCCTCCAGGGGAGCAGTACTTC. The chain couples TRBV6-5 to TRBJ2-7; possible D gene TRBD1, 5 bases. The germline CDR1 and CDR2 sequences are MNHEY and SVGAGI. This CDR3 contains 14 residues. Deletions cut 6 bases from V and 7 bases from J, with 19 bases between.

The rearrangement joins TRBV6-6 to TRBJ2-7; 10 positions agree with TRBD2. Germline V gene data show CDR1 as MNHNY and CDR2 as SVGAGI (reference sequence). This CDR3 contains 14 residues. The V gene end was trimmed by 6 bases and the J gene end by 3 bases; junction bases not matched to a gene: 5. The CDR3 sequence: CASRRTSGHYEQYF. The CDR3 DNA is TGTGCCAGCAGAAGGACTAGCGGACACTACGAGCAGTACTTC.

J is TRBJ2-1 and V is TRBV7-2; TRBD1 matches at 11 bases. This CDR3 is built from 17 residues. Germline loops: CDR1 SGHTA, CDR2 FQGNSA. V trimming: 1 base; J trimming: 7 bases; junction bases outside the gene matches: 9. DNA of the CDR3: TGTGCCAGCAGCTTAGTAGGATCGGGACAGGGGGAGAATGAGCAGTTCTTC. This gives the protein CASSLVGSGQGENEQFF. The full variable domain, with the rest looked up from reference TRBV7-2 and TRBJ2-1, is GAGVSQSPSNKVTEKGKDVELRCDPISGHTALYWYRQSLGQGLEFLIYFQGNSAPDKSGLPSDRFSAERTGGSVSTLTIQRTQQEDSAVYLCASSLVGSGQGENEQFFGPGTRLTVL.

This clone has only a few counts. The V gene is TRBV10-3, the J gene TRBJ2-6; 7 bases map to TRBD1. Germline V gene lookup returns CDR1 ENHRY and CDR2 SYGVKD. The CDR3 runs 19 residues. J was trimmed by 1 base and V by 4 bases; bases with no gene match: 13. DNA of the CDR3: TGTGCCATCAGTGCAGGGGGACACGCGGAATATTCTGGGGCCAACGTCCTGACTTTC. Translated: CAISAGGHAEYSGANVLTF.

V gene TRBV7-2 combines with J gene TRBJ2-7; 8 nucleotides line up with TRBD1. The germline V gene has CDR1 SGHTA and CDR2 FQGNSA. The CDR3 loop spans 14 amino acids. The V gene end was trimmed by 4 bases and the J gene end by 3 bases; junction bases not matched to a gene: 5. The CDR3 sequence: CASSYDRGFYEQYF. DNA of the CDR3: TGTGCCAGCAGCTACGACAGGGGCTTCTACGAGCAGTACTTC.

The genes are TRBV18 and TRBJ2-1; 15 positions agree with TRBD2. Per the germline V gene, CDR1 is KGHSH and CDR2 is LQKENI. CDR3 size: 14 residues. V lost 3 bases, J lost 10 bases, and 1 base stayed unmatched. DNA of the CDR3: TGTGCCAGCTCACCGGGACTAGCGGGAGGCGAGCAGTTCTTC. Encoded protein: CASSPGLAGGEQFF.

This sequence joins TRBV11-3 and TRBJ2-7; D possibly corresponds to TRBD2 (6 bases). Germline CDR1 is SGHNT and CDR2 is YENEEA. The CDR3 loop spans 13 amino acids. V was pared by 4 bases and J by 12 bases, with 19 bases between. CDR3 nucleotides: TGTGCCAGCAGCTCCCCAGCGACTAGATCGCTGTACTTC. Amino acids: CASSSPATRSLYF.

This chain uses TRBV4-2 with TRBJ1-1; a weak D match, TRBD1 (6 bases). V lost 5 bases to trimming and J lost 0 bases, with 13 bases between them. The CDR3 contains 15 residues. The germline V gene encodes CDR1 LGHNA and CDR2 YNFKEQ. CDR3 residues: CASSSRHRVNTEAFF. CDR3 nucleotides: TGTGCCAGCAGCAGTCGGCACAGGGTGAACACTGAAGCTTTCTTT.

The sample holds a few counts of this clone. This CDR3 is CSVEESLAAGGYTF. DNA of the CDR3: TGCAGCGTTGAAGAGAGCTTGGCCGCGGGTGGCTACACCTTC. This rearrangement joins TRBV29-1 to TRBJ1-2; D not certain. The V end lost 0 bases, the J end lost 7 bases, and 15 bases lay between the germline ends. The CDR3 loop spans 14 amino acids. Per germline, CDR1 SQVTM and CDR2 ANQGSEA.

The chain is built from TRBV7-3 and TRBJ2-2, with D maybe TRBD1 (6 bases). The CDR3 is 16 residues long. Per germline, CDR1 SGHTA and CDR2 FQGTGA. Trimming pared 0 bases from V and 5 bases from J, leaving 13 bases between. The CDR3 region is CASSLTRDQGTGELFF. CDR3 DNA sequence: TGTGCCAGCAGCTTAACTCGGGATCAGGGGACCGGGGAGCTGTTTTTT.

This clone appeared a few times. This chain uses TRBV7-9 with TRBJ2-1; the match to TRBD2 covers 12 bases. With V trimmed by 5 bases and J by 9 bases, 2 bases remained unmatched. This CDR3 comprises 13 residues. Germline values: CDR1 SEHNR, CDR2 FQNEAQ (reference sequence). The CDR3 region has the DNA TGTGCCAGCAGCGGGGGACTAGCGGGTGAGCAGTTCTTC. It is translated as CASSGGLAGEQFF.

The chain is built from TRBV11-3 and TRBJ2-3; TRBD1 matches at 7 bases. The V gene end was trimmed by 5 bases and the J gene end by 0 bases; junction bases not matched to a gene: 5. The CDR3 has 15 amino acids. Germline V gene data show CDR1 as SGHNT and CDR2 as YENEEA. DNA for the CDR3: TGTGCCAGCAGCACGGGACAGTTTAGCACAGATACGCAGTATTTT. Protein product: CASSTGQFSTDTQYF.

This clone was found a few times. The chain has TRBV19 and TRBJ1-1; a possible D gene is TRBD1 (5 bases). CDR1 LNHDA and CDR2 SQIVND come from the germline V gene (reference sequence). The CDR3 is 14 amino acids. Trimming took 3 bases from V and 0 from J, leaving 8 bases between them. CDR3 loop: CASSMQGMNTEAFF. The CDR3 nucleotides read TGTGCCAGTAGTATGCAGGGCATGAACACTGAAGCTTTCTTT. Supplemented by reference TRBV19 and TRBJ1-1, the full variable domain reads DGGITQSPKYLFRKEGQNVTLSCEQNLNHDAMYWYRQDPGQGLRLIYYSQIVNDFQKGDIAEGYSVSREKKESFPLTVTSAQKNPTAFYLCASSMQGMNTEAFFGQGTRLTVV.

The chain couples TRBV4-2 to TRBJ2-5; 8 positions agree with TRBD1. Germline V gives CDR1 LGHNA, CDR2 YNFKEQ. This CDR3 spans 16 amino acids. Unmatched junction bases numbered 9, after V lost 5 bases and J lost 1 base. The DNA of the CDR3 is TGTGCCAGCAGCGGGACGACAGGGGATATCCAAGAGACCCAGTACTTC. Translation gives CASSGTTGDIQETQYF.

V is TRBV18 and J is TRBJ2-1; 12 nucleotides match TRBD2. V lost 3 bases and J lost 8; bases outside the gene matches: 5. The V gene's germline CDR1 is KGHSH and CDR2 LQKENI. CDR3 length equals 15 residues. CDR3 bases: TGTGCCAGCTCACCCCCTAGCGGGGGGGCGTATGAGCAGTTCTTC. Encoded protein: CASSPPSGGAYEQFF.

This clone has only one observation. The chain employs TRBV5-1 and TRBJ2-5; 11 positions match TRBD2. The length of the CDR3 is 18 residues. Germline loops: CDR1 SGHRS, CDR2 YFSETQ. Trimming took 0 bases from V and 1 from J; bases not matched to a gene: 8. CDR3 sequence: CASSLGPRLAGPQETQYF. The CDR3 DNA is TGCGCCAGCAGCTTGGGGCCGCGACTAGCGGGGCCCCAAGAGACCCAGTACTTC. Supplemented by reference TRBV5-1 and TRBJ2-5, the full variable domain reads KAGVTQTPRYLIKTRGQQVTLSCSPISGHRSVSWYQQTPGQGLQFLFEYFSETQRNKGNFPGRFSGRQFSNSRSEMNVSTLELGDSALYLCASSLGPRLAGPQETQYFGPGTRLLVL.

The CDR3 DNA is TGTGCCAGCAGTGACCCTCCTAGCTCGGATGAGCAGTTCTTC. Protein: CASSDPPSSDEQFF. The rearrangement uses TRBV6-4 and TRBJ2-1; maybe TRBD2 (5 bases). The CDR3 sequence is 14 residues long. The ends were cut back, 2 bases at V and 8 bases at J, with 13 bases in the middle. Looked up from germline, CDR1 is MRHNA and CDR2 is SNTAGT.

The rearrangement joins TRBV7-3 to TRBJ1-1, with D uncertain. Between the trimmed V and J ends, which lost 7 bases and 4 bases, there was a span of 13 bases. Germline values: CDR1 SGHTA, CDR2 FQGTGA. This CDR3 region has 13 residues. The CDR3 loop is CASTLTIGTEAFF. In nucleotides, the CDR3 is TGTGCCAGCACCCTAACAATCGGCACTGAAGCTTTCTTT. Variable domain in full (rest from reference TRBV7-3 and TRBJ1-1): GAGVSQTPSNKVTEKGKYVELRCDPISGHTALYWYRQSLGQGPEFLIYFQGTGAADDSGLPNDRFFAVRPEGSVSTLKIQRTERGDSAVYLCASTLTIGTEAFFGQGTRLTVV.

V is TRBV11-3 and J is TRBJ2-1, with 9 nucleotides matching TRBD1. The CDR3 contains 15 residues. After removal of 4 bases from V and 2 bases from J, the junction contained 3 bases not matched to a gene. Germline V gene lookup returns CDR1 SGHNT and CDR2 YENEEA. CDR3 in amino acids: CASSYRDRAYNEQFF. DNA of the CDR3: TGTGCCAGCAGCTACCGGGACAGGGCCTACAATGAGCAGTTCTTC.